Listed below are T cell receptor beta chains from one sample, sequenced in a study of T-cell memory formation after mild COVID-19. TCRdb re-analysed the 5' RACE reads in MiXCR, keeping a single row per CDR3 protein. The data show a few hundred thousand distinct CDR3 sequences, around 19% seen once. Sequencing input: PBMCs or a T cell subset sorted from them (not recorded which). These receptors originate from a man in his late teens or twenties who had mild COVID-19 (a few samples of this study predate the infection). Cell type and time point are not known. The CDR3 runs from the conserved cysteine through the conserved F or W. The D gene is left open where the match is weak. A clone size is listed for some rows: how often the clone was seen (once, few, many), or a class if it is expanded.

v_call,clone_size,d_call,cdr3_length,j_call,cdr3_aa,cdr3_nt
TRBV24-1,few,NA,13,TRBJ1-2,CATSLGTFEGYTF,TGTGCCACCTCCCTCGGCACCTTTGAGGGCTACACCTTC
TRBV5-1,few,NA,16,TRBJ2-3,CASSLEQPASTDTQYF,TGCGCCAGCAGCTTGGAACAGCCTGCTAGCACAGATACGCAGTATTTT
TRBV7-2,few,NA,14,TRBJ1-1,CASSPLAGDTEAFF,TGTGCCAGCAGCCCACTGGCAGGGGACACTGAAGCTTTCTTT
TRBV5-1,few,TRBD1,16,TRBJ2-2,CASSSPDRANTGELFF,TGCGCCAGCAGCTCTCCCGACAGGGCGAACACCGGGGAGCTGTTTTTT
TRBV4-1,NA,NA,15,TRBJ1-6,CASGFWEGKNSPLHF,TGCGCCAGCGGCTTCTGGGAGGGGAAAAATTCACCCCTCCACTTT
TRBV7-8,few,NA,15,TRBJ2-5,CASSKTASTPETQYF,TGTGCCAGCAGCAAAACTGCTAGCACCCCAGAGACCCAGTACTTC
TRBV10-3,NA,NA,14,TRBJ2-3,CAINGRGVTDTQYF,TGTGCCATCAATGGCAGGGGGGTCACAGATACGCAGTATTTT
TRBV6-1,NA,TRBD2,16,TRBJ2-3,CASSEATSGGADTQYF,TGTGCCAGCAGTGAAGCTACTAGCGGGGGGGCAGATACGCAGTATTTT
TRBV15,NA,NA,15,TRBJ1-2,CATSRAGTPGNGYTF,TGTGCCACCAGCAGAGCCGGGACCCCCGGGAATGGCTACACCTTC
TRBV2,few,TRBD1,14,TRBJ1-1,CASSLTGVKAEAFF,TGTGCCAGCAGTTTGACAGGGGTGAAGGCTGAAGCTTTCTTT
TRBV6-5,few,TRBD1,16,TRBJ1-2,CASSSPNRGRSGGYTF,TGTGCCAGCAGTTCCCCCAACAGGGGGCGAAGTGGCGGCTACACCTTC
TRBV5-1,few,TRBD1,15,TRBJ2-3,CASSSPRGPADTQYF,TGCGCCAGCAGCTCCCCGAGGGGGCCGGCAGATACGCAGTATTTT
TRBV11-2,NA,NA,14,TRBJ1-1,CASSFGGKRTEAFF,TGTGCCAGCAGCTTTGGTGGGAAACGCACTGAAGCTTTCTTT
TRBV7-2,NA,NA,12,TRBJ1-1,CASSLWETEAFF,TGTGCCAGCAGCTTATGGGAAACTGAAGCTTTCTTT
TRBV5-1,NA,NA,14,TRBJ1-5,CASSLDASNQPQHF,TGCGCCAGCAGCTTGGATGCTAGCAATCAGCCCCAGCATTTT
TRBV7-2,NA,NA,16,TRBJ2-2,CASSSFGAGNAGELFF,TGTGCCAGCAGCTCCTTCGGCGCAGGGAACGCCGGGGAGCTGTTTTTT
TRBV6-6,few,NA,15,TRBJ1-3,CASSSAWVSGNTIYF,TGTGCCAGCAGTTCGGCTTGGGTCTCTGGAAACACCATATATTTT
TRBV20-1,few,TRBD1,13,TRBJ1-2,CSALDRGYYGYTF,TGCAGTGCTTTGGACAGGGGCTACTATGGCTACACCTTC
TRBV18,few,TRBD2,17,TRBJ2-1,CASSPPAGTSGVDEQFF,TGTGCCAGCTCACCACCGGCCGGGACTAGCGGGGTGGATGAGCAGTTCTTC
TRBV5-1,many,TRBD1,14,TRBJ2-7,CASSRGTVSYEQYF,TGCGCCAGCAGCCGAGGGACAGTCTCCTACGAGCAGTACTTC
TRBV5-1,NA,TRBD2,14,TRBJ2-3,CASSFGGASDTQYF,TGCGCCAGCAGCTTCGGGGGGGCCTCAGATACGCAGTATTTT
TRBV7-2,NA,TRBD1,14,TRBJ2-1,CASSLVRDRATQFF,TGTGCCAGCAGCTTAGTCCGGGACAGGGCCACACAGTTCTTC
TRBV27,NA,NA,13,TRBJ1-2,CASSTRRGHGYTF,TGTGCCAGCAGTACCCGTAGGGGCCATGGCTACACCTTC
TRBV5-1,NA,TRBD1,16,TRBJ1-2,CASTLTTGELGYGYTF,TGCGCCAGCACCTTAACGACAGGGGAATTGGGCTATGGCTACACCTTC
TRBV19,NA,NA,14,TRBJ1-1,CASIGRETRAEAFF,TGTGCCAGTATCGGTAGGGAAACACGGGCTGAAGCTTTCTTT
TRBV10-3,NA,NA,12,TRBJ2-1,CASISSYNEQFF,TGTGCCTCAATAAGCTCCTACAATGAGCAGTTCTTC
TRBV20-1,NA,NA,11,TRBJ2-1,CSARVGPGQFF,TGCAGTGCTAGAGTGGGGCCTGGGCAGTTCTTC
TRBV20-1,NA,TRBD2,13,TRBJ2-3,CSAAAGGTDTQYF,TGCAGTGCTGCAGCGGGGGGCACAGATACGCAGTATTTT
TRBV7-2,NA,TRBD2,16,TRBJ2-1,CASSPTLVAAGAEQFF,TGTGCCAGCAGCCCCACCCTCGTCGCAGCGGGGGCGGAGCAGTTCTTC
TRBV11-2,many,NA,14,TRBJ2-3,CASSLSNREDTQYF,TGTGCCAGCAGCCTTTCCAACAGGGAAGATACGCAGTATTTT
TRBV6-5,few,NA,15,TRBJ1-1,CASSYGDGLNTEAFF,TGTGCCAGCAGTTATGGGGACGGACTGAACACTGAAGCTTTCTTT
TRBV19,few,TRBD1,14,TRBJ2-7,CASSAAGTAYEQYF,TGTGCCAGTAGTGCCGCCGGGACAGCATACGAGCAGTACTTC
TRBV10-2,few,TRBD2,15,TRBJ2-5,CASSELAGGPPTQYF,TGCGCCAGCAGTGAACTAGCGGGGGGGCCCCCGACCCAGTACTTC
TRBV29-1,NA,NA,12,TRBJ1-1,CSVLDSFAEAFF,TGCAGCGTTTTGGACAGTTTTGCTGAAGCTTTCTTT
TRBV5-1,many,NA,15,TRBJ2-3,CASSLVASGTDTQYF,TGCGCCAGCAGCTTGGTTGCTAGCGGCACAGATACGCAGTATTTT
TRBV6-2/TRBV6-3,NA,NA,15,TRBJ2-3,CATIRRGPVTDTQYF,TGTGCCACCATTCGGCGGGGGCCCGTCACAGATACGCAGTATTTT
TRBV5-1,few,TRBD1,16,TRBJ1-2,CASSVGPPGQGFGYTF,TGCGCCAGCAGCGTGGGACCCCCGGGACAGGGGTTTGGCTACACCTTC
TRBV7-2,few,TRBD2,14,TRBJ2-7,CASSLVSAGDEQYF,TGTGCCAGCAGCTTAGTGTCCGCGGGGGACGAGCAGTACTTC
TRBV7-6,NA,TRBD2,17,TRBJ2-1,CASSLDRAGVLYNEQFF,TGTGCCAGCAGCTTAGATCGGGCGGGGGTACTCTACAATGAGCAGTTCTTC
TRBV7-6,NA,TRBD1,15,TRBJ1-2,CASSSTGTGLGGYTF,TGTGCCAGCAGCTCGACCGGGACAGGCCTGGGTGGCTACACCTTC
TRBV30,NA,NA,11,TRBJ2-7,CAWSDPGEQYF,TGTGCCTGGAGCGACCCAGGCGAGCAGTACTTC
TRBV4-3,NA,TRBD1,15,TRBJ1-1,CASSHTRQGATEAFF,TGCGCCAGCAGCCATACTAGACAGGGGGCCACTGAAGCTTTCTTT
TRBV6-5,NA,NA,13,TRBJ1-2,CASSLDGPWGYTF,TGTGCCAGCAGCCTTGACGGGCCCTGGGGCTACACCTTC
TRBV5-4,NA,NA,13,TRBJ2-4,CASSLPAKNIQYF,TGTGCCAGCAGCTTGCCGGCCAAAAACATTCAGTACTTC
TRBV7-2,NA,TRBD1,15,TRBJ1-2,CASSPHRGQVLAGTF,TGTGCCAGCAGCCCACACAGGGGGCAGGTGCTCGCTGGCACCTTC
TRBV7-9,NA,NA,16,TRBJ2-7,CASSLDRTTGTGEQYF,TGTGCCAGCAGCTTAGATCGTACGACAGGCACAGGCGAGCAGTACTTC
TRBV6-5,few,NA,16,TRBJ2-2,CASSPLWGRWTGELFF,TGTGCCAGCAGTCCCCTCTGGGGGCGGTGGACCGGGGAGCTGTTTTTT
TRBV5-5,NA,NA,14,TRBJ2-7,CASSLWGQTYEQYF,TGTGCCAGCAGCTTGTGGGGTCAGACCTACGAGCAGTACTTC
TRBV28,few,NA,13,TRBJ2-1,CASSLSAEIKQFF,TGTGCCAGCAGTTTATCCGCAGAGATTAAGCAGTTCTTC
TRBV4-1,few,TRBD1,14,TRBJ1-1,CASLNPGQGRRAFF,TGCGCCAGCCTCAACCCCGGACAGGGAAGGAGAGCTTTCTTT
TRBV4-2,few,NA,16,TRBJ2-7,CASSPGSSAGAYEQYF,TGTGCCAGCAGCCCCGGGAGTAGCGCTGGGGCCTACGAGCAGTACTTC
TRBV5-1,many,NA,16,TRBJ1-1,CASSLPSGARGTEAFF,TGCGCCAGCAGCCTACCCTCAGGGGCCCGGGGCACTGAAGCTTTCTTT
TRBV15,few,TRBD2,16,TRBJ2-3,CATTLMRGGGADTQYF,TGTGCCACCACCCTAATGCGGGGTGGGGGGGCAGATACGCAGTATTTT
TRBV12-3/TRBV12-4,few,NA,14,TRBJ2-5,CASSFGVWRETQYF,TGTGCCAGCAGTTTTGGAGTATGGCGGGAGACCCAGTACTTC